The sequence of this T cell receptor (beta chain) was determined in a study of CD8+CD57+ T cells in acquired aplastic anemia. Those patients picked for sequencing had displayed CD8+CD57+ cell expansion on flow cytometry. To note about this clonotype: Its specificity is not known.

Germline values: CDR1 SNHLY, CDR2 FYNNEI. The length of the CDR3 is 14 residues. With 6 bases clipped from V and 4 bases from J, the junction kept 6 bases outside the gene matches. Profiling of TCR beta VDJ combinations and CDR3 sequences used genomic DNA as template. TCRdb itself ran the reads through MiXCR, one entry per CDR3 protein. In the table there are over 150,000 distinct CDR3 sequences, 48% of which are singletons. Notes on the study in general: Patients showed no significant difference from controls in CD8+ Simpson's diversity.

This TCR derives from a human donor with aplastic anemia. The material sequenced was sorted CD4+, CD8+, or CD8+CD57+ T cells (not recorded which) from PBMCs. This chain joins TRBV2 and TRBJ2-7, with 10 bases that match TRBD2. For the CDR3, the DNA is TGTGCCAGCAGCTCTAGCGGGGGCCGATACGAGCAGTACTTC. Encoded protein: CASSSSGGRYEQYF.